What follows are 16 T cell receptor beta chains derived from one specimen sequenced in a study of regulatory T cells in long-lasting Graves disease. The time point is: newly diagnosed GD, antithyroid drugs for less than 3 months. There was RNA extracted from PBMCs, and the TCR library was made from it. iRepertoire HTBI primers and Arm-PCR of CDR3 regions built TCR beta libraries. TCRdb processed the multiplex PCR reads anew with MiXCR; each CDR3 protein has one entry. The table has 250,000 to 300,000 distinct CDR3 sequences, about 20% seen once. The sample was also linked to a second study, of T cells in Graves' hyperthyroidism and ophthalmopathy.

Specimen: peripheral blood mononuclear cells (PBMCs), collected at new diagnosis, from a patient treated with antithyroid drugs. The receptors shown here come from a woman aged 25 to 39 with Graves disease.

This clonotype showed up just a few times. One end of the junction varies from germline; a read error may be responsible. This chain connects TRBV13 to TRBJ2-1; weak D call: TRBD2 (5 bases). Germline lookup yields CDR1 PRHDT and CDR2 FYEKMQ (reference sequence). This CDR3 is 16 amino acids long. CDR3: CASSQADFSSYNEQFF. Written as DNA, the CDR3 is TGCGCCAGCAGCCAAGCGGACTTCAGCTCCTACAATGAGCAGTTCTTC.

This clonotype was detected ten times or more. The chain is built from TRBV19 and TRBJ1-5, with TRBD1 matching over 9 bases. The CDR3 covers 16 residues. The germline gives CDR1 LNHDA, CDR2 SQIVND (reference sequence). V was clipped by 4 bases and J by 3 bases; unmatched bases: 7. The DNA for the CDR3 is TGTGCCAGTAGTACCGTGGGACAGGGTGCCAATCAGCCCCAGCATTTT. Its protein is CASSTVGQGANQPQHF.

This clonotype appeared many times. This chain's CDR3 is CASSPGQGADFIYEQYF. The CDR3 coding sequence is TGCGCCAGCAGCCCGGGACAGGGGGCAGACTTTATCTACGAGCAGTACTTC. The rearrangement joins TRBV4-1 to TRBJ2-7; 12 nucleotides agree with TRBD1. CDR1 MGHRA and CDR2 YSYEKL come from the germline V gene. This CDR3 is 17 amino acids long. V shed 4 bases, J shed 3 bases, and the junction held 10 bases outside the gene matches.

This clonotype was recorded many times. The chain couples TRBV20-1 to TRBJ2-3; TRBD1 matches at 8 bases. Germline V gene sequence: CDR1 DFQATT, CDR2 SNEGSKA (reference sequence). This CDR3 is 14 amino acids long. V shed 2 bases, J shed 4 bases, and the junction held 5 bases outside the gene matches. The CDR3 loop is CSARRTGWADTQYF. Written as DNA, the CDR3 is TGCAGTGCTAGACGGACAGGGTGGGCAGATACGCAGTATTTT.

Many counts were recorded for this clonotype. The chain employs TRBV20-1 and TRBJ2-5, with 13 bases lining up with TRBD2. Germline-derived CDR1 and CDR2 are DFQATT and SNEGSKA (reference sequence). The CDR3 contains 16 residues. V lost 5 bases to trimming and J lost 0 bases; unmatched junction nucleotides: 6. CDR3 in amino acids: CSAGTSGATYQETQYF. Here the CDR3 DNA reads TGCAGTGCTGGGACTAGCGGGGCTACGTACCAAGAGACCCAGTACTTC.

Many counts were recorded for this clonotype. The rearrangement links TRBV9 to TRBJ1-3; D is possibly TRBD1 (5 bases). The CDR3 extends over 15 amino acids. V lost 4 bases and J 0 bases, leaving 11 bases between the germline ends. Germline CDR1 and CDR2: SGDLS and YYNGEE. The DNA of the CDR3 is TGTGCCAGCAGCATAGGGACGGACTCTGGAAACACCATATATTTT. Translated, it gives CASSIGTDSGNTIYF. The whole variable domain, filled in from reference TRBV9 and TRBJ1-3, reads DSGVTQTPKHLITATGQRVTLRCSPRSGDLSVYWYQQSLDQGLQFLIQYYNGEERAKGNILERFSAQQFPDLHSELNLSSLELGDSALYFCASSIGTDSGNTIYFGEGSWLTVV.

This chain links TRBV20-1 with TRBJ2-1, with 9 bases matching TRBD2. Germline values: CDR1 DFQATT, CDR2 SNEGSKA (reference sequence). V lost 1 base to trimming and J lost 2 bases; unmatched junction nucleotides: 6. CDR3 length equals 16 residues. In DNA form, the CDR3 reads TGCAGTGCTAGAGTGGCTAGCGGGGATGCCTACAATGAGCAGTTCTTC. Its translation: CSARVASGDAYNEQFF.

DNA of the CDR3: TGTGCCAGCAGCTCGAGAGAAGTGGGGAGCAATGAGCAGTTCTTC. This gives the protein CASSSREVGSNEQFF. The chain carries TRBV7-2 and TRBJ2-1; D possibly corresponds to TRBD2 (5 bases). The ends were cut back, 4 bases at V and 6 bases at J, with 16 bases in the middle. This CDR3 region has 15 residues. Germline values: CDR1 SGHTA, CDR2 FQGNSA.

As regards this clonotype: This may be a read error: a much more frequent sequence differs by one nucleotide. The chain has TRBV7-9 and TRBJ1-4; tentatively, D is TRBD1 (5 bases). The CDR3 runs to 16 residues. From germline, CDR1 is SEHNR and CDR2 FQNEAQ (reference sequence). The V gene lost 2 bases and the J gene lost 6 bases, with 16 bases spanning the gap. CDR3 coding DNA: TGTGCCAGCAGCTTACGAGACAGCGGGTTTGATGAAAAACTGTTTTTT. It translates to CASSLRDSGFDEKLFF.

Comment on this clonotype: A much larger clone differs by one base, so this may be a read error. It is likely a read error, because the conserved phenylalanine at the end of the CDR3 is missing. This sequence joins TRBV4-1 and TRBJ2-1; D may correspond to TRBD1 or TRBD2 (7 bases each). Deletions cut 4 bases from V and 7 bases from J, with 20 bases between. The CDR3 has 16 residues. Germline CDR1 and CDR2: MGHRA and YSYEKL. CDR3 nucleotides: TGCGCCAGCAGCCCAGGGGGTGGACTAGGCTATAATGAGCAGTTCCTC. Translation gives CASSPGGGLGYNEQFL.

This clonotype was detected many times. The V gene is TRBV12-3 or TRBV12-4, the J gene TRBJ2-7, with TRBD1 as a possible D gene (6 bases). The CDR3 extends over 11 amino acids. V was shortened by 6 bases and J by 11 bases, with 14 bases between the two germline ends. The CDR3 nucleotides are TGTGCCAGCAGCTCGAAAGGGGGAAAGTACTTC. Translated, it gives CASSSKGGKYF.

This clonotype was detected many times. The rearrangement joins TRBV14 to TRBJ1-3; the D gene is possibly TRBD1 (5 bases). The CDR3 consists of 15 residues. Germline assignment: CDR1 SGHDN and CDR2 FVKESK. V gave up 4 bases and J gave up 0 bases, with 10 bases separating them. The CDR3 spells CASSRGRGSGNTIYF. CDR3 DNA sequence: TGTGCCAGCAGCCGGGGGAGGGGCTCTGGAAACACCATATATTTT. Filled out from reference TRBV14 and TRBJ1-3, the complete variable domain reads EAGVTQFPSHSVIEKGQTVTLRCDPISGHDNLYWYRRVMGKEIKFLLHFVKESKQDESGMPNNRFLAERTGGTYSTLKVQPAELEDSGVYFCASSRGRGSGNTIYFGEGSWLTVV.

In this sample, this clonotype turned up many times. The CDR3 spells CSALLGLAGGLTDTQYF. CDR3 DNA sequence: TGCAGTGCCCTCTTGGGACTAGCGGGGGGCCTAACAGATACGCAGTATTTT. The chain is built from TRBV20-1 and TRBJ2-3; 15 nucleotides align to TRBD2. Germline values: CDR1 DFQATT, CDR2 SNEGSKA (reference sequence). V dropped 6 bases and J dropped 3; count of bases not matched to a gene: 10. There are 17 residues in the CDR3.

This clonotype was seen many times. This chain joins TRBV6-9 and TRBJ2-2; D uncertain. CDR3 length: 15 amino acids. Germline CDR1 MNHGY, CDR2 SVAAGI. Trimming shortened V by 3 bases and J by 4 bases, and 12 bases separated the two germline ends. CDR3 nucleotides: TGTGCCAGCAGTTACAATCCTTCATTCACCGGGGAGCTGTTTTTT. Its protein product is CASSYNPSFTGELFF.

This clonotype was observed many times. The chain links TRBV29-1 to TRBJ2-7; D is perhaps TRBD2 (7 bases). CDR1 SQVTM and CDR2 ANQGSEA come from the germline V gene. With 8 bases removed from V and 1 base from J, the gap between germline ends came to 12 bases. The CDR3 totals 12 residues. DNA for the CDR3: TGCAGCCCGAGGGGGGGGTCCTACGAGCAGTACTTC. Its translation is CSPRGGSYEQYF.

The chain's CDR3 is CASSLVGGHNEQFF. The CDR3 bases are TGTGCCAGCAGCTTAGTGGGGGGCCACAATGAGCAGTTCTTC. This sequence joins TRBV7-2 and TRBJ2-1, with D perhaps given as TRBD1 or TRBD2 (6 bases each). The V gene lost 1 base and the J gene lost 5 bases, with 9 bases spanning the gap. The CDR3 runs 14 residues. In germline, CDR1 is SGHTA, CDR2 FQGNSA.